The 22 T cell receptor beta chains reported below all come from one sample, sequenced in a study of T cell repertoires in ileal Crohn's disease. Assay: immunoSEQ multiplex PCR; the TCRdb copy retains only in-frame clones and omits some. The sample lists around 15,000 clones, 80% occurring once. The sample consisted of ileal tissue. These receptors came from an adult with Crohn's disease.

The chain links TRBV9 to TRBJ1-1; 7 bases fit TRBD1. Germline CDR1 and CDR2: SGDLS and YYNGEE. Trimming at V came to 4 bases and at J to 3 bases, leaving 9 bases not matched to a gene. The CDR3 length is 15 residues. Here the CDR3 DNA reads TGTGCCAGCAGCACTCCGACAGGGAGCCACACTGAAGCTTTCTTT. Its protein is CASSTPTGSHTEAFF.

This clone was found once. This specimen includes other DNA sequences encoding the same CDR3. This chain joins TRBV9 and TRBJ2-2; TRBD1 agrees at 9 bases. The CDR3 has 16 amino acids. Trimming at V came to 3 bases and at J to 1 base, leaving 4 bases not matched to a gene. Germline values: CDR1 SGDLS, CDR2 YYNGEE. The CDR3 bases are TGTGCCAGCAGCGCGACAGGGGGAGGGAACACCGGGGAGCTGTTTTTT. Amino acids: CASSATGGGNTGELFF.

The rearrangement links TRBV5-1 to TRBJ2-2; TRBD2 matches 16 bases. Germline trimming cut 4 bases from V and 7 bases from J; bases unmatched to any gene: 10. Germline-derived CDR1 and CDR2 are SGHRS and YFSETQ. CDR3 length equals 18 residues. CDR3 in amino acids: CASSPEGLAGGLGGELFF. The CDR3 bases are TGCGCCAGCAGCCCCGAGGGACTAGCGGGAGGGCTTGGCGGGGAGCTGTTTTTT.

The chain carries TRBV15 and TRBJ1-2; the D is unclear. Germline CDR1 and CDR2: LNHNV and YYDKDF (reference sequence). The CDR3 is made up of 14 amino acids. V shed 0 bases and J shed 8 bases, with 13 bases lying between them. This chain's CDR3 is CATSRDQVGGGYTF. The CDR3 nucleotides read TGTGCCACCAGCAGAGATCAAGTCGGCGGGGGCTACACCTTC. Together with reference TRBV15 and TRBJ1-2, the CDR3 gives the full variable domain: DAMVIQNPRYQVTQFGKPVTLSCSQTLNHNVMYWYQQKSSQAPKLLFHYYDKDFNNEADTPDNFQSRRPNTSFCFLDIRSPGLGDTAMYLCATSRDQVGGGYTFGSGTRLTVV.

This chain uses TRBV30 with TRBJ1-2; 10 bases align to TRBD1. The V gene's germline CDR1 is GTSNPN and CDR2 SVGIG (reference sequence). V trimming: 0 bases; J trimming: 1 base; junction bases outside the gene matches: 5. CDR3 length: 16 amino acids. The CDR3 loop reads CAWSVPTGGLNYGYTF. The CDR3 DNA reads as TGTGCCTGGAGTGTACCGACAGGGGGCCTTAACTATGGCTACACCTTC.

In its sample, this clone was seen a few times. The chain links TRBV10-2 to TRBJ2-7; D may be TRBD2 (5 bases). This CDR3 contains 14 residues. Trimming pared 6 bases from V and 6 bases from J, leaving 18 bases between. CDR1 is WSHSY and CDR2 is SAAADI in the germline V gene. The CDR3 loop reads CASRPGLGFGEQYV. The DNA for the CDR3 is TGCGCCAGCAGACCCGGACTTGGTTTTGGCGAGCAGTACGTC.

This clone has a handful of counts. This chain connects TRBV10-3 to TRBJ2-7; TRBD1 matches 7 bases. The CDR3 consists of 14 residues. Trimming removed 7 bases from V and 0 bases from J; junction bases left unmatched: 6. Germline V lookup: CDR1 ENHRY, CDR2 SYGVKD. The DNA of the CDR3 is TGTGCCATCAAAGGACAGGCCTCCTCCTACGAGCAGTACTTC. Protein: CAIKGQASSYEQYF.

This clone has a single count. The chain employs TRBV6-1 and TRBJ1-2, with 8 bases that match TRBD1. CDR3 length equals 15 residues. Germline V gene data show CDR1 as MNHNS and CDR2 as SASEGT. The V and J ends lost 4 bases and 2 bases, in that order; junction bases with no gene match: 6. The CDR3 spells CASSAGWTGNYGYTF. The CDR3 DNA reads as TGTGCCAGCAGTGCTGGTTGGACAGGGAACTATGGCTACACCTTC.

The rearrangement joins TRBV5-1 to TRBJ1-2; 7 nucleotides match TRBD1. Trimming removed 3 bases from V and 8 bases from J; junction bases left unmatched: 19. The germline V gene has CDR1 SGHRS and CDR2 YFSETQ. CDR3 length: 17 residues. The DNA for the CDR3 is TGCGCCAGCAGCTCGGGAGACAGGGTTGACTCCGATCGCGGCTACACCTTC. Protein: CASSSGDRVDSDRGYTF. Full variable domain (remainder filled in from reference TRBV5-1 and TRBJ1-2): KAGVTQTPRYLIKTRGQQVTLSCSPISGHRSVSWYQQTPGQGLQFLFEYFSETQRNKGNFPGRFSGRQFSNSRSEMNVSTLELGDSALYLCASSSGDRVDSDRGYTFGSGTRLTVV.

This chain uses TRBV7-9 with TRBJ1-5, with TRBD1 identical over 10 bases. The CDR3 runs 15 residues. The trim removed 5 bases at V and 7 bases at J, leaving 8 bases unmatched. Germline-derived CDR1 and CDR2 are SEHNR and FQNEAQ (reference sequence). The CDR3 spells CASSRGQGLEQPQHF. The CDR3 DNA is TGTGCCAGCAGCCGGGGACAGGGGTTAGAACAGCCCCAGCATTTT.

A few counts support this clone. The chain employs TRBV6-5 and TRBJ1-5; TRBD1 aligns across 7 bases. J lost 4 bases, V lost 11 bases, and 5 bases had no gene match. This CDR3 has 12 amino acids. Per the germline V gene, CDR1 is MNHEY and CDR2 is SVGAGI. CDR3 protein: CAGPGGNQPQHF. The CDR3 DNA reads as TGTGCCGGCCCAGGGGGTAATCAGCCCCAGCATTTT.

V is TRBV4-1 and J is TRBJ1-2, with D uncertain. The V end lost 1 base, the J end lost 5 bases, and 11 bases lay between the germline ends. Germline lookup yields CDR1 MGHRA and CDR2 YSYEKL. CDR3 length: 14 residues. CDR3 in DNA: TGCGCCAGCAGCCAAGTGGCCCTCGGGTATGGCTACACCTTC. This gives the protein CASSQVALGYGYTF.

The J gene is TRBJ2-3, the V gene TRBV19; D is perhaps TRBD1 (5 bases). Germline V gives CDR1 LNHDA, CDR2 SQIVND (reference sequence). This CDR3 has 13 amino acids. The ends were cut back, 2 bases at V and 8 bases at J, with 11 bases in the middle. The CDR3 region is CASSILGPGTQYF. The CDR3 DNA sequence: TGTGCCAGTAGTATACTGGGGCCGGGTACGCAGTATTTT.

The chain carries TRBV7-2 and TRBJ2-2, with 8 positions matching TRBD2. The CDR3 runs 16 residues. J was trimmed by 5 bases and V by 3 bases; bases with no gene match: 8. CDR1 SGHTA and CDR2 FQGNSA come from the germline V gene. CDR3 DNA: TGTGCCAGCAGCTTTCTAGCGGGCGCACCTACCGGGGAGCTGTTTTTT. Translated, it gives CASSFLAGAPTGELFF.

This sequence joins TRBV7-8 and TRBJ2-5; 9 bases are shared with TRBD2. With 5 bases clipped from V and 3 bases from J, the junction kept 4 bases outside the gene matches. The CDR3 runs 14 residues. The germline V gene encodes CDR1 SGHVS and CDR2 FQNEAQ. As DNA, the CDR3 is TGTGCCAGCAGCCCGGGACTAGCCAAAGAGACCCAGTACTTC. This gives the protein CASSPGLAKETQYF.

The V and J genes are TRBV6-1 and TRBJ2-3, with TRBD2 matching 9 bases. Trimming took 6 bases from V and 1 from J; bases not matched to a gene: 2. CDR1 is MNHNS and CDR2 is SASEGT in the germline V gene. The CDR3 has 14 residues. The CDR3 DNA is TGTGCCAGCAGCTCTAGCGGGGGCACAGATACGCAGTATTTT. It yields the protein CASSSSGGTDTQYF.

The V and J genes are TRBV7-9 and TRBJ2-2, with TRBD2 as a possible D gene (5 bases). Germline values: CDR1 SEHNR, CDR2 FQNEAQ (reference sequence). Trimming pared 5 bases from V and 0 bases from J, leaving 10 bases between. The CDR3 has 15 amino acids. CDR3 DNA sequence: TGTGCCAGCAGCCTGGACTGGGCGAACACCGGGGAGCTGTTTTTT. It codes for CASSLDWANTGELFF.

The chain uses TRBV6-1 and TRBJ1-2; tentatively, D is TRBD1 (6 bases). V lost 1 base and J lost 3, with 9 bases in between. This CDR3 is built from 14 residues. CDR1 and CDR2 from the germline V gene are MNHNS and SASEGT. The CDR3 loop is CASSEGDTYYGYTF. For the CDR3, the DNA is TGTGCCAGCAGTGAAGGGGACACCTACTATGGCTACACCTTC.

The rearrangement links TRBV6-5 to TRBJ1-2; D possibly corresponds to TRBD1 (6 bases). Germline lookup yields CDR1 MNHEY and CDR2 SVGAGI. The CDR3 length is 14 residues. With 0 bases removed from V and 4 bases from J, the gap between germline ends came to 9 bases. CDR3 sequence (DNA): TGTGCCAGCAGTTACTCAGGGGGTTCCTATGGCTACACCTTC. This codes for CASSYSGGSYGYTF.

V and J are TRBV7-3 and TRBJ2-3; D is uncertain. V dropped 2 bases and J dropped 5 bases, with 20 bases sitting between them. Germline-derived CDR1 and CDR2 are SGHTA and FQGTGA. The CDR3 length is 17 residues. The CDR3 here is CASSLHPGVPRVDTQYF. CDR3 DNA: TGTGCCAGCAGCTTACACCCCGGAGTCCCCCGGGTAGATACGCAGTATTTT. Variable domain in full (rest from reference TRBV7-3 and TRBJ2-3): GAGVSQTPSNKVTEKGKYVELRCDPISGHTALYWYRQSLGQGPEFLIYFQGTGAADDSGLPNDRFFAVRPEGSVSTLKIQRTERGDSAVYLCASSLHPGVPRVDTQYFGPGTRLTVL.

This chain connects TRBV4-1 to TRBJ2-4; 11 bases align to TRBD1. V lost 8 bases, J lost 0 bases, and 9 bases stayed unmatched. From germline, CDR1 is MGHRA and CDR2 YSYEKL. There are 17 residues in the CDR3. CDR3 sequence (DNA): TGCGCCAGCCCGGGACAGGGGGAGAAACTAGCCAAAAACATTCAGTACTTC. As protein: CASPGQGEKLAKNIQYF.

This clone was seen only a few times. In the same sample, other DNA sequences code for this CDR3. This chain joins TRBV18 and TRBJ1-1; D might be TRBD1 (5 bases). V lost 3 bases to trimming and J lost 0 bases, with 8 bases between them. CDR1 KGHSH and CDR2 LQKENI come from the germline V gene. The length of the CDR3 is 14 residues. CDR3 protein: CASSPQGLNTEAFF. For the CDR3, the DNA is TGTGCCAGCTCACCTCAGGGATTGAACACTGAAGCTTTCTTT.